This is a list of T cell receptor beta chains from one sample in a study of T cell repertoires in cytomegalovirus infection. These TCRs are of unknown antigen specificity. TCRdb ran MiXCR on the reads and lists one entry per CDR3 protein. The sample includes about 110,000 distinct CDR3 sequences, about 30% of them seen just once. The source was CD8+ T cells from cultured PBMCs, collected from culture after CMV antigen stimulation. These TCRs come from a human donor in good health (CMV status not recorded). Some clones in this sample may be carry-over from other donors' samples. CDR3s include the opening cysteine and the closing phenylalanine or tryptophan. Each record gives: clone size, V gene, D gene, J gene, CDR3 protein, CDR3 DNA. D genes are given only for firm matches. Size is stated for part of the rows, as once, few or many counts, or as a class when the clone is expanded.

clone_size: NA; v_call: TRBV20-1; d_call: TRBD2; j_call: TRBJ2-7; cdr3_aa: CSARALGTSGGREQYF; cdr3_nt: TGCAGTGCTAGAGCCCTGGGGACTAGCGGGGGACGTGAGCAGTACTTC
clone_size: many; v_call: TRBV4-1; d_call: NA; j_call: TRBJ1-1; cdr3_aa: CASSQVEGPNTEAFF; cdr3_nt: TGCGCCAGCAGCCAGGTGGAGGGGCCGAACACTGAAGCTTTCTTT
clone_size: NA; v_call: TRBV19; d_call: TRBD2; j_call: TRBJ2-1; cdr3_aa: CASSISGGGIEQFF; cdr3_nt: TGTGCCAGTAGTATATCGGGGGGGGGAATTGAGCAGTTCTTC
clone_size: many; v_call: TRBV5-6; d_call: TRBD1; j_call: TRBJ1-2; cdr3_aa: CASSLEQGTDGYTF; cdr3_nt: TGTGCCAGCAGCTTGGAACAGGGGACGGATGGCTACACCTTC
clone_size: NA; v_call: TRBV10-3; d_call: TRBD2; j_call: TRBJ2-1; cdr3_aa: CAIRSLAGDNEQFF; cdr3_nt: TGTGCCATCAGGAGTCTAGCGGGGGACAATGAGCAGTTCTTC
clone_size: few; v_call: TRBV6-5; d_call: TRBD1; j_call: TRBJ2-2; cdr3_aa: CASNLQGGHTGELFF; cdr3_nt: TGTGCCAGCAACCTACAGGGGGGCCACACCGGGGAGCTGTTTTTT
clone_size: NA; v_call: TRBV10-3; d_call: NA; j_call: TRBJ1-1; cdr3_aa: CAISESYSAIGTEAFF; cdr3_nt: TGTGCCATCAGTGAGTCGTACAGCGCTATCGGAACTGAAGCTTTCTTT
clone_size: few; v_call: TRBV5-6; d_call: NA; j_call: TRBJ1-4; cdr3_aa: CASSSDSEKLFF; cdr3_nt: TGTGCCAGCAGCTCGGACAGTGAAAAACTGTTTTTT
clone_size: NA; v_call: TRBV19; d_call: TRBD2; j_call: TRBJ2-1; cdr3_aa: CASRISGGAYNEQFF; cdr3_nt: TGTGCCAGTAGGATTAGCGGGGGGGCATACAATGAGCAGTTCTTC
clone_size: few; v_call: TRBV12-3/TRBV12-4; d_call: NA; j_call: TRBJ1-1; cdr3_aa: CASTRAGSDPEAFF; cdr3_nt: TGTGCCAGCACCAGGGCGGGAAGTGACCCTGAAGCTTTCTTT
clone_size: many; v_call: TRBV7-2; d_call: TRBD1; j_call: TRBJ1-2; cdr3_aa: CASSSRTDRVQGYTF; cdr3_nt: TGTGCCAGCAGCTCTAGAACGGACAGGGTACAAGGCTACACCTTC
clone_size: few; v_call: TRBV25-1; d_call: NA; j_call: TRBJ1-2; cdr3_aa: CASSGDHGYTF; cdr3_nt: TGTGCCAGCAGTGGGGACCATGGCTACACCTTC
clone_size: NA; v_call: TRBV6-1; d_call: NA; j_call: TRBJ2-7; cdr3_aa: CASSESARVTTYEQYF; cdr3_nt: TGTGCCAGCAGTGAATCGGCCAGGGTGACAACCTACGAGCAGTACTTC
clone_size: many; v_call: TRBV7-2; d_call: TRBD2; j_call: TRBJ2-7; cdr3_aa: CASSLAGGSYEQYF; cdr3_nt: TGTGCCAGCAGCTTAGCGGGGGGGTCCTACGAGCAGTACTTC
clone_size: NA; v_call: TRBV2; d_call: TRBD1; j_call: TRBJ2-4; cdr3_aa: CASSELGRGLENIQYF; cdr3_nt: TGTGCCAGCAGTGAATTGGGCAGGGGGCTCGAAAACATTCAGTACTTC